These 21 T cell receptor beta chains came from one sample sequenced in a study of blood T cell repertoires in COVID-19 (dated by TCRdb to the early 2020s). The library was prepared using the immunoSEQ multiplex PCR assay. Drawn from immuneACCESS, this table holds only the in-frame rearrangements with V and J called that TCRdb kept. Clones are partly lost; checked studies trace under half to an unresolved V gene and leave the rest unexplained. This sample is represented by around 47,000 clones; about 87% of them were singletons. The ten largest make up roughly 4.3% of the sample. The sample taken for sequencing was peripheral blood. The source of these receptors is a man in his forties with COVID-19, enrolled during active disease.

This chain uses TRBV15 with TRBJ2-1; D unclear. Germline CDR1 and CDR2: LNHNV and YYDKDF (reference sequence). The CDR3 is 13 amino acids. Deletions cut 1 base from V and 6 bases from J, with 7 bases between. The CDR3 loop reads CATSRVLANEQFF. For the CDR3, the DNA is TGTGCCACCAGCAGAGTCCTGGCCAATGAGCAGTTCTTC.

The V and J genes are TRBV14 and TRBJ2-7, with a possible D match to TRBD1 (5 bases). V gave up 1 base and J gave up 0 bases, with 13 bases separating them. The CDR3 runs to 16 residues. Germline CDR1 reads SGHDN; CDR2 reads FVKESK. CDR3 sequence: CASSQGTGLHSYEQYF. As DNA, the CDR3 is TGTGCCAGCAGCCAAGGTACAGGTTTGCACTCCTACGAGCAGTACTTC.

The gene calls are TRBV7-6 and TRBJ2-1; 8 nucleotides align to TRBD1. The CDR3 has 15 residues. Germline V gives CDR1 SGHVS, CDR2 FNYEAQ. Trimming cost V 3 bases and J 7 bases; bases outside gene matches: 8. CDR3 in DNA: TGTGCCAGCAGCTTTTGGACAGGGCCGGAAAATGAGCAGTTCTTC. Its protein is CASSFWTGPENEQFF.

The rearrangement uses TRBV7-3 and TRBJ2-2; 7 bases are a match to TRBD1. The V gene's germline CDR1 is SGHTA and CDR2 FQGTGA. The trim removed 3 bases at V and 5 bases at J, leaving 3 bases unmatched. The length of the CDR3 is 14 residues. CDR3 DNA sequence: TGTGCCAGCAGCTTGGGGACAGCGACCGGGGAGCTGTTTTTT. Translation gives CASSLGTATGELFF.

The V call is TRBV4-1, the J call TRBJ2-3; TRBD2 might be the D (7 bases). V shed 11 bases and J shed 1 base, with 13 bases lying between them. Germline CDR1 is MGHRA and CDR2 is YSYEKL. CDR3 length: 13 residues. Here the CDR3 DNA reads TGCGCCGCGAGAGGGGGGGGCACAGATACGCAGTATTTT. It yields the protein CAARGGGTDTQYF.

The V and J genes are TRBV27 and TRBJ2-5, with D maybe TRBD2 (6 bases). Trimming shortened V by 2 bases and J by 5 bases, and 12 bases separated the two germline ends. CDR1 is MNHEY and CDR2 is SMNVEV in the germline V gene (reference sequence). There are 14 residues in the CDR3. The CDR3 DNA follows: TGTGCCAGCAGTTTACGTCGGGGGAGGGAGACCCAGTACTTC. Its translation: CASSLRRGRETQYF.

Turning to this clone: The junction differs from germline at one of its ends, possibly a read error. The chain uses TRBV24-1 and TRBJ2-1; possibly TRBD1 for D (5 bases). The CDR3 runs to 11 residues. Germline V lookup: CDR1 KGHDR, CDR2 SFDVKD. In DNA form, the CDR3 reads TGTGCCACCAGTGATTGGGGCCGGCCGGTCTTC. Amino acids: CATSDWGRPVF.

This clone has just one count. The CDR3 is CASSLGRDGGKNIQYF. The CDR3, as DNA: TGCGCCAGCAGCTTAGGCAGGGATGGCGGCAAAAACATTCAGTACTTC. The chain carries TRBV5-1 and TRBJ2-4; tentative D call: TRBD1 (5 bases). CDR1 is SGHRS and CDR2 is YFSETQ in the germline V gene. Trimming took off 2 bases at V and 3 bases at J, with 15 bases between the two ends. There are 16 residues in the CDR3.

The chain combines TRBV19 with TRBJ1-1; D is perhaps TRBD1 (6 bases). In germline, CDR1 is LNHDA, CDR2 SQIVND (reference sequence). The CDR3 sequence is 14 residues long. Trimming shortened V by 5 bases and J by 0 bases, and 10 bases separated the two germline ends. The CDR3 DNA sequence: TGTGCCAGTAGTCCCGGGACAATGAACACTGAAGCTTTCTTT. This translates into CASSPGTMNTEAFF.

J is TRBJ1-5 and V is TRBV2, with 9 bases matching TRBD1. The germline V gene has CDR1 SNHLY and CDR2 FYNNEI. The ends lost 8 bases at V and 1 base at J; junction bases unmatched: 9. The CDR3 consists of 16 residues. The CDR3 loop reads CASRGDREESNQPQHF. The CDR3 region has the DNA TGTGCCAGCCGTGGGGACAGGGAGGAGAGCAATCAGCCCCAGCATTTT.

CDR3 sequence: CASSWDYTDTQYF. In DNA, the CDR3 is TGTGCCAGCAGCTGGGACTACACAGATACGCAGTATTTT. The chain employs TRBV12-3 or TRBV12-4 and TRBJ2-3; 7 bases align to TRBD2. This CDR3 is built from 13 residues. V trimming: 6 bases; J trimming: 2 bases; junction bases outside the gene matches: 2.

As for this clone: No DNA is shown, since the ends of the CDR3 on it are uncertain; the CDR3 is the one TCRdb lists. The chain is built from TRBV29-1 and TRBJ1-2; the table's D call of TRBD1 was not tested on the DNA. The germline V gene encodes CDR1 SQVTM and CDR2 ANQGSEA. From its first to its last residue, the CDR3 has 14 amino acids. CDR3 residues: CSVFGEGGDYGYTF.

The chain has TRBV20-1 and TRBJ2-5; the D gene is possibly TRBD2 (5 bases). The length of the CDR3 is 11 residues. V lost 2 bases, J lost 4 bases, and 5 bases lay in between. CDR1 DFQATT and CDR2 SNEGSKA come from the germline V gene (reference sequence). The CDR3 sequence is CSARRGETQYF. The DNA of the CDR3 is TGCAGTGCTAGACGGGGAGAGACCCAGTACTTC.

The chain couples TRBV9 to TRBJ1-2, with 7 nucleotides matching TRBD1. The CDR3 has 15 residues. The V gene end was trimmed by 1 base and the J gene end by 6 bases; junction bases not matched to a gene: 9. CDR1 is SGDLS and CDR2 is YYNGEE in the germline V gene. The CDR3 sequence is CASSVKIRGVDGYTF. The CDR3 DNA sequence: TGTGCCAGCAGCGTAAAGATCAGGGGGGTCGATGGCTACACCTTC.

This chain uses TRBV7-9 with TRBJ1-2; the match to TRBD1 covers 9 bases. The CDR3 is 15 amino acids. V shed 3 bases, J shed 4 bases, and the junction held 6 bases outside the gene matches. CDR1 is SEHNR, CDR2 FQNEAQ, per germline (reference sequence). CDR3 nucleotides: TGTGCCAGCAGCTTTTTTGGGACAGGGTTCTATGGCTACACCTTC. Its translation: CASSFFGTGFYGYTF.

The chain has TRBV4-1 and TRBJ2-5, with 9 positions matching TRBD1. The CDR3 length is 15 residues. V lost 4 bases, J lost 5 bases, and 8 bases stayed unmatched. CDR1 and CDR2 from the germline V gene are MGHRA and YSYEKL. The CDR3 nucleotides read TGCGCCAGCAGCCGGGGACAGGGTCCCGGGGAGACCCAGTACTTC. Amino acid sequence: CASSRGQGPGETQYF.

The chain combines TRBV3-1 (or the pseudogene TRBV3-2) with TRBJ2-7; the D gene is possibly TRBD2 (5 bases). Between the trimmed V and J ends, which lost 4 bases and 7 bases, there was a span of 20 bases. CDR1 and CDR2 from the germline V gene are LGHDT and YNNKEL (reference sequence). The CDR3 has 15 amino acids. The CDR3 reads CASSRKEYSGGEQYF. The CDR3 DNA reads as TGTGCCAGCAGCCGGAAAGAATATTCCGGCGGGGAGCAGTACTTC.

CDR3 residues: CASLQDLGYGYTF. DNA for the CDR3: TGTGCCAGCCTCCAGGATTTGGGCTATGGCTACACCTTC. The gene calls are TRBV6-5 and TRBJ1-2; D unresolved. The CDR3 is 13 amino acids. Trimming removed 8 bases at V and 4 bases at J, with 14 bases between. Germline loops: CDR1 MNHEY, CDR2 SVGAGI.

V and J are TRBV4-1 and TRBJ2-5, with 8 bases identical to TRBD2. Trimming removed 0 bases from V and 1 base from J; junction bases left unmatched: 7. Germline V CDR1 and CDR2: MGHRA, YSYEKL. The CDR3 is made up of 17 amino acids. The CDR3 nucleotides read TGCGCCAGCAGCCAAGATGGAATCCGGGGGGGCCAAGAGACCCAGTACTTC. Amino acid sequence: CASSQDGIRGGQETQYF.

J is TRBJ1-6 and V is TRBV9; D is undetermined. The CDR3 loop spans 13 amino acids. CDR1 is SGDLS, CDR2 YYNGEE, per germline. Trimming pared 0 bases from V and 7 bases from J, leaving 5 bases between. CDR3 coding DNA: TGTGCCAGCAGCGTAGACGGGAATTCACCCCTCCACTTT. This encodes CASSVDGNSPLHF.

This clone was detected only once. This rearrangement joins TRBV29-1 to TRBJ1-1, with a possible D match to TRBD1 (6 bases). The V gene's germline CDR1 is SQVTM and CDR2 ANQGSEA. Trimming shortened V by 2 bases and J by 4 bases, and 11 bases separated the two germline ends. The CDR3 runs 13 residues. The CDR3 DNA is TGCAGCGTTGAAAGGCAGGGGAGCACTGAAGCTTTCTTT. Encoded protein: CSVERQGSTEAFF.